Presented here are 3 T cell receptor beta chains from one specimen sequenced in a study of cytomegalovirus exposure and HLA in healthy donors. Amplification used 60 Vbeta primers and 13 Jbeta primers. Profiled with immunoSEQ multiplex PCR; TCRdb holds only in-frame clones, not every one. In the table there are more than 150,000 clones, 65% to 85% of which are singletons. Sequenced material: PBMCs. Every receptor here comes from a middle-aged man in good health and CMV-seropositive.

The chain carries TRBV1 and TRBJ2-2; TRBD2, the table's D call, lacks a check against the DNA. TRBV1 constitutes a pseudogene. The CDR3 runs 13 residues. In DNA form, the CDR3 reads TGCACCAGCAGCTTCATGGAGCCCGGGGAGCTGTTTTTT. Protein sequence: CTSSFMEPGELFF.

This chain connects TRBV4-1 to TRBJ2-7; tentative D call: TRBD2 (5 bases). The CDR3 spans 15 residues. In germline, CDR1 is MGHRA, CDR2 YSYEKL. V lost 4 bases and J 0 bases, leaving 13 bases between the germline ends. The CDR3 DNA sequence: TGCGCCAGCAGCCGCCAGGACTCGTCCTCCTACGAGCAGTACTTC. Translating it yields CASSRQDSSSYEQYF.

The genes are TRBV6-5 and TRBJ1-2; 7 positions match TRBD1. This CDR3 has 14 residues. In germline, CDR1 is MNHEY, CDR2 SVGAGI. Trimming cost V 5 bases and J 3 bases; bases outside gene matches: 6. The CDR3 here is CASSDDRDYYGYTF. DNA of the CDR3: TGTGCCAGCAGTGATGACAGGGATTACTATGGCTACACCTTC.